A single T cell receptor (beta chain) is shown here with its context. The data belong to a study of T cell responses to AZD1222 COVID-19 vaccine. Sequencing used immunoSEQ multiplex PCR; TCRdb keeps in-frame clones, though not all of them. The table records 100,000 to 150,000 clones, approximately 86% of them present only once. The CDR3 length is 13 residues. V shed 2 bases, J shed 6 bases, and the junction held 4 bases outside the gene matches. Per germline, CDR1 LGHDT and CDR2 YNNKEL (reference sequence). The chain couples TRBV3-1 (or the pseudogene TRBV3-2) to TRBJ2-7; TRBD2 matches 7 bases. This TCR was sampled from an adult who received the AZD1222 COVID-19 vaccine. The input for sequencing was peripheral blood, taken 28 days after the second AZD1222 dose. Written as DNA, the CDR3 is TGTGCCAGCAGCCAATATGCTAGCGGCGAGCAGTACTTC. Its protein product is CASSQYASGEQYF.